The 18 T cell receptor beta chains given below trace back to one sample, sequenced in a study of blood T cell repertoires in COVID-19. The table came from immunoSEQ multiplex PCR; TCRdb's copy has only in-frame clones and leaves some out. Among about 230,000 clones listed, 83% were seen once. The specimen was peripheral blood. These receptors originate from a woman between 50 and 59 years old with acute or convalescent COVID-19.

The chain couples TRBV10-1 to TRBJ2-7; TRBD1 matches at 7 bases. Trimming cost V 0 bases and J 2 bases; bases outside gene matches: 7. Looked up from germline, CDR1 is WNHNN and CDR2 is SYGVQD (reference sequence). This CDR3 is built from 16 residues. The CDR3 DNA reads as TGCGCCAGCAGTGAGTCGTCGTTGGACAGGCCCTACGAGCAGTACTTC. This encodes CASSESSLDRPYEQYF.

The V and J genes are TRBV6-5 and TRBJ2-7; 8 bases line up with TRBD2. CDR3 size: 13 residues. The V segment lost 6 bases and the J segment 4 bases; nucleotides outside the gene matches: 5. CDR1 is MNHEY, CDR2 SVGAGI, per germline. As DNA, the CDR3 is TGTGCCAGCAGCCTTGGACTAGCTTACGAGCAGTACTTC. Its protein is CASSLGLAYEQYF.

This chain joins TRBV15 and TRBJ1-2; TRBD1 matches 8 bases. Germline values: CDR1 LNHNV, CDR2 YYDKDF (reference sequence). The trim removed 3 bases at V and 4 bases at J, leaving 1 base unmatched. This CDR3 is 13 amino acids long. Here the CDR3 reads CATSRDRAYGYTF. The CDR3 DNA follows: TGTGCCACCAGCAGGGACAGGGCCTATGGCTACACCTTC. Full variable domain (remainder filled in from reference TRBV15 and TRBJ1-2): DAMVIQNPRYQVTQFGKPVTLSCSQTLNHNVMYWYQQKSSQAPKLLFHYYDKDFNNEADTPDNFQSRRPNTSFCFLDIRSPGLGDTAMYLCATSRDRAYGYTFGSGTRLTVV.

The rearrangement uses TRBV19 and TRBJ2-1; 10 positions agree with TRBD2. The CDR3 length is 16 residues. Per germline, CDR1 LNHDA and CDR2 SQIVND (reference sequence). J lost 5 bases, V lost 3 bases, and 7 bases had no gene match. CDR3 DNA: TGTGCCAGTAGTATCCCCGCTAGCGGGAGTGACAATGAGCAGTTCTTC. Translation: CASSIPASGSDNEQFF. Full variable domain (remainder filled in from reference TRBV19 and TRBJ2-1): DGGITQSPKYLFRKEGQNVTLSCEQNLNHDAMYWYRQDPGQGLRLIYYSQIVNDFQKGDIAEGYSVSREKKESFPLTVTSAQKNPTAFYLCASSIPASGSDNEQFFGPGTRLTVL.

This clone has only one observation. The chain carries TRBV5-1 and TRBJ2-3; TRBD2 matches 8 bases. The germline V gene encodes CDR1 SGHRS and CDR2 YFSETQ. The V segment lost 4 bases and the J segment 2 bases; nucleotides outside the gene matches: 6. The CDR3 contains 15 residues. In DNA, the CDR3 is TGCGCCAGCAGCGGAAGCGGGGGAGTCACAGATACGCAGTATTTT. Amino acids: CASSGSGGVTDTQYF.

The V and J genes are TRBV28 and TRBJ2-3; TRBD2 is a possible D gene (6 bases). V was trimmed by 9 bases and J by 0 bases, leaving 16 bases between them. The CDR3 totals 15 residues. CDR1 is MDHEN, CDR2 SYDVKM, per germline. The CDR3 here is CASPPGTRSTDTQYF. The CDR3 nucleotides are TGTGCCAGTCCTCCGGGGACTCGAAGCACAGATACGCAGTATTTT.

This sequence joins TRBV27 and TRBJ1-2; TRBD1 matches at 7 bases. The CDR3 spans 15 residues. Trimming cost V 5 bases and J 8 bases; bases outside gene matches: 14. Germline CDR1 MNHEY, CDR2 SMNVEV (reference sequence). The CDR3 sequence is CASSKSTTGQGGYTF. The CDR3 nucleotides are TGTGCCAGCAGTAAATCTACGACAGGGCAGGGCGGCTACACCTTC.

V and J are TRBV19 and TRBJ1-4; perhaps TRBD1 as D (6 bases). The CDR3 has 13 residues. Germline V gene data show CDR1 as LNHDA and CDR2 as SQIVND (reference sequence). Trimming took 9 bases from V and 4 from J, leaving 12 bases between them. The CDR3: CASFGGLNEKLFF. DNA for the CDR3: TGTGCCAGCTTCGGGGGGCTTAATGAAAAACTGTTTTTT. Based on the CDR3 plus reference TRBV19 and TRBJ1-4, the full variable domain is DGGITQSPKYLFRKEGQNVTLSCEQNLNHDAMYWYRQDPGQGLRLIYYSQIVNDFQKGDIAEGYSVSREKKESFPLTVTSAQKNPTAFYLCASFGGLNEKLFFGSGTQLSVL.

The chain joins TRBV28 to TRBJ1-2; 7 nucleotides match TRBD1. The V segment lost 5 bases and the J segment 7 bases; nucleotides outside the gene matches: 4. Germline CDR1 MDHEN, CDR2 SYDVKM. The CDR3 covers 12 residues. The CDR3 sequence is CASSEQGIGYTF. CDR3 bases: TGTGCCAGCAGTGAACAGGGGATTGGCTACACCTTC.

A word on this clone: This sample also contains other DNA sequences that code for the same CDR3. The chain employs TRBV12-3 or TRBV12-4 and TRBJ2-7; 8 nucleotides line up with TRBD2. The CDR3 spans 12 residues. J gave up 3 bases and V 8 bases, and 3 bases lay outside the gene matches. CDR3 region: CASRAGGYEQYF. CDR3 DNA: TGTGCCAGCCGGGCGGGGGGCTACGAGCAGTACTTC.

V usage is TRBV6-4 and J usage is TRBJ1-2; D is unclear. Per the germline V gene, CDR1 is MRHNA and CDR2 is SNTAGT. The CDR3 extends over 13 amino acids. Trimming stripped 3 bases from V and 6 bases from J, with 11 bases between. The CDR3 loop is CASSESYGNGYTF. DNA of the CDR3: TGTGCCAGCAGTGAGAGTTATGGTAATGGCTACACCTTC.

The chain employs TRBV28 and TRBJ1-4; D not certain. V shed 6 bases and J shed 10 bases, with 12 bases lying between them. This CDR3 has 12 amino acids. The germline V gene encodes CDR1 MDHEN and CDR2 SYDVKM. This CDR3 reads CASSGVGPKLFF. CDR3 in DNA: TGTGCCAGCAGCGGCGTGGGCCCAAAACTGTTTTTT. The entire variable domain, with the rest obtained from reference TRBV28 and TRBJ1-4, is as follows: DVKVTQSSRYLVKRTGEKVFLECVQDMDHENMFWYRQDPGLGLRLIYFSYDVKMKEKGDIPEGYSVSREKKERFSLILESASTNQTSMYLCASSGVGPKLFFGSGTQLSVL.

The CDR3 sequence is CASSSTGTGDLDGYTF. The CDR3 coding sequence is TGTGCCAGCAGTTCAACCGGGACAGGGGATCTGGATGGCTACACCTTC. The V and J genes are TRBV6-5 and TRBJ1-2; 10 bases are a match to TRBD1. CDR1 MNHEY and CDR2 SVGAGI come from the germline V gene. V lost 4 bases, J lost 6 bases, and 11 bases stayed unmatched. The CDR3 is made up of 16 amino acids.

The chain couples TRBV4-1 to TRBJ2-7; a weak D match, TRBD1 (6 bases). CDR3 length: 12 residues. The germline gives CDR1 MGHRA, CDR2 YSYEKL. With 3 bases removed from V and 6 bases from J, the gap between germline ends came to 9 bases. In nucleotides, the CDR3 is TGCGCCAGCAGCCACCCAGGGGCCGAGCAGTACTTC. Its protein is CASSHPGAEQYF.

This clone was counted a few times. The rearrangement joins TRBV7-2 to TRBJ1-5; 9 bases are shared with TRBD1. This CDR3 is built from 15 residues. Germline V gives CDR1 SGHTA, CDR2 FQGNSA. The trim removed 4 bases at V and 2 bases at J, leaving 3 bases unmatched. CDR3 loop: CASSWRQGGNQPQHF. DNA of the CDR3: TGTGCCAGCAGCTGGAGACAGGGGGGCAATCAGCCCCAGCATTTT.

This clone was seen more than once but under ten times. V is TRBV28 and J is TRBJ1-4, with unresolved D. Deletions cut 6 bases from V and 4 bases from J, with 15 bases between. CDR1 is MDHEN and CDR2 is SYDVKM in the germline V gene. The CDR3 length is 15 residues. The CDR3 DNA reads TGTGCCAGCAGCACCCCGGGTTTGTTTAATGAAAAACTGTTTTTT. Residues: CASSTPGLFNEKLFF.

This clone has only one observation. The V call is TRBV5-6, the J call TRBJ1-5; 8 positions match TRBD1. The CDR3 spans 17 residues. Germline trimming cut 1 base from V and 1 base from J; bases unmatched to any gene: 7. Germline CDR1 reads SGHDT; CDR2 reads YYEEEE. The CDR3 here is CASSLLGQGASNQPQHF. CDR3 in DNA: TGTGCCAGCAGCTTGCTAGGACAGGGCGCGAGCAATCAGCCCCAGCATTTT.

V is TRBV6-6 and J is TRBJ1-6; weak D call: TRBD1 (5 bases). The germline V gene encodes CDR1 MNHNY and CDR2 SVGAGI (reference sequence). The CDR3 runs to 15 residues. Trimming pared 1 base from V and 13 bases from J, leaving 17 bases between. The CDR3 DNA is TGTGCCAGCAGTTACTTGGGGGGAGGGCCCGAGCCCCTCCACTTT. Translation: CASSYLGGGPEPLHF.